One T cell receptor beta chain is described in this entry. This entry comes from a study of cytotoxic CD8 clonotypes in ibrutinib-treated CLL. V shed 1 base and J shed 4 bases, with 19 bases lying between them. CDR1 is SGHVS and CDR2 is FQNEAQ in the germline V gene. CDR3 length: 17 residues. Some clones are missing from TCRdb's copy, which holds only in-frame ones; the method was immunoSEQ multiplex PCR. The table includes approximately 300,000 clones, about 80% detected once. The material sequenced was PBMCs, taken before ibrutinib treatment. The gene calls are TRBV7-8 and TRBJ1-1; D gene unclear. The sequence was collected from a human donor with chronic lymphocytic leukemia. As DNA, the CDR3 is TGTGCCAGCAGCTTAGTTACCGGGCGGTTGTTTTCCACTGAAGCTTTCTTT. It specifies CASSLVTGRLFSTEAFF.